The source of this T cell receptor (beta chain) is a study of shared clonotypes between healthy human individuals. At the level of the study: Per donor, CD8 memory used one plate, CD8 naive used two, CD4 memory used three and CD4 naive used three.

TCRdb's table, derived via immunoSEQ multiplex PCR, lists solely in-frame clones and lacks some. The sample lists a few million clones; more than 80% were seen once. There are 14 residues in the CDR3. Germline CDR1 reads GTSNPN; CDR2 reads SVGIG (reference sequence). Trimming shortened V by 3 bases and J by 7 bases, and 18 bases separated the two germline ends. Adult donors, all healthy and HIV-negative, had no recent acute infections or vaccinations. The V call is TRBV30, the J call TRBJ1-2; D is ambiguous. The source of this sequence is a man aged 18 to 35 in good health. Sequenced sample: naive CD4+ T cells sorted from blood. Subset described: CD45RA+ positively selected. CDR3: CAWRIPGQESGYTF. CDR3 nucleotide sequence: TGTGCCTGGAGGATTCCCGGGCAGGAAAGTGGCTACACCTTC.